These 32 T cell receptor beta chains were sequenced from one sample in a study of shared clonotypes between healthy human individuals. Sequencing was performed with immunoSEQ multiplex PCR; in TCRdb, only in-frame clones are kept and a portion is missing. In the table there are roughly 480,000 clones, roughly 78% of which are singletons. Sequenced input: PBMCs. The receptors derive from a woman in her 40s in good health. Some clones in this sample may be carry-over from other donors' samples.

The chain couples TRBV18 to TRBJ2-7, with 7 nucleotides matching TRBD1. Germline CDR1 KGHSH, CDR2 LQKENI. The CDR3 extends over 16 amino acids. J lost 0 bases, V lost 6 bases, and 11 bases had no gene match. Written as DNA, the CDR3 is TGTGCCAGCTCCAACCGGATGACAGGGAACTCCTACGAGCAGTACTTC. Encoded protein: CASSNRMTGNSYEQYF. The full variable domain, with the rest looked up from reference TRBV18 and TRBJ2-7, is NAGVMQNPRHLVRRRGQEARLRCSPMKGHSHVYWYRQLPEEGLKFMVYLQKENIIDESGMPKERFSAEFPKEGPSILRIQQVVRGDSAAYFCASSNRMTGNSYEQYFGPGTRLTVT.

The chain joins TRBV9 to TRBJ2-5; D is undetermined. Germline assignment: CDR1 SGDLS and CDR2 YYNGEE. V lost 0 bases, J lost 1 base, and 10 bases lay in between. The CDR3 length is 15 residues. CDR3 sequence reads: CASSVDGVPQETQYF. In DNA form, the CDR3 reads TGTGCCAGCAGCGTAGATGGAGTACCCCAAGAGACCCAGTACTTC. The whole variable domain, filled in from reference TRBV9 and TRBJ2-5, reads DSGVTQTPKHLITATGQRVTLRCSPRSGDLSVYWYQQSLDQGLQFLIQYYNGEERAKGNILERFSAQQFPDLHSELNLSSLELGDSALYFCASSVDGVPQETQYFGPGTRLLVL.

V is TRBV29-1 and J is TRBJ2-2, with D unclear. The germline V and J ends were trimmed by 4 bases and 7 bases, with 10 bases remaining between them. Germline V lookup: CDR1 SQVTM, CDR2 ANQGSEA. The CDR3 is 12 amino acids. The CDR3: CSVVRNGGELFF. DNA of the CDR3: TGCAGCGTTGTCCGAAACGGCGGGGAGCTGTTTTTT.

This clone has just a few counts. V gene TRBV7-9 combines with J gene TRBJ1-1; D not resolved. Trimming cost V 3 bases and J 1 base, with 6 bases left between them. Germline CDR1 and CDR2: SEHNR and FQNEAQ (reference sequence). CDR3 length equals 13 residues. CDR3 DNA sequence: TGTGCCAGCAGCTTGGGATCGAACACTGAAGCTTTCTTT. Its protein is CASSLGSNTEAFF.

This rearrangement joins TRBV5-1 to TRBJ2-7, with TRBD1 matching over 8 bases. This CDR3 is built from 13 residues. The V and J ends lost 3 bases and 3 bases, in that order; junction bases with no gene match: 2. The germline gives CDR1 SGHRS, CDR2 YFSETQ. The CDR3 region is CASSWTGNYEQYF. CDR3 nucleotide sequence: TGCGCCAGCAGCTGGACAGGGAACTACGAGCAGTACTTC.

The chain employs TRBV2 and TRBJ2-7; the D gene could be TRBD1 or TRBD2 (5 bases each). Trimming left V 0 bases short and J 2 bases short, with 17 bases between. This CDR3 comprises 17 residues. Looked up from germline, CDR1 is SNHLY and CDR2 is FYNNEI. The CDR3 region is CASSEADLWGPTYEQYF. The CDR3 DNA sequence: TGTGCCAGCAGTGAAGCGGATCTCTGGGGACCGACCTACGAGCAGTACTTC.

This clone appeared once. This chain joins TRBV30 and TRBJ2-5; 11 bases map to TRBD1. V shed 4 bases, J shed 5 bases, and the junction held 6 bases outside the gene matches. The CDR3 spans 14 residues. CDR1 and CDR2 (germline): GTSNPN, SVGIG (reference sequence). CDR3 nucleotide sequence: TGTGCCTGGACCCGGACAGGGGGCGCGGAGACCCAGTACTTC. Translated, it gives CAWTRTGGAETQYF.

This sequence joins TRBV5-1 and TRBJ2-1; 12 bases map to TRBD2. The length of the CDR3 is 15 residues. J gave up 8 bases and V 4 bases, and 7 bases lay outside the gene matches. Germline V gene lookup returns CDR1 SGHRS and CDR2 YFSETQ. The DNA for the CDR3 is TGCGCCAGCAGCCCGACTAGCGGGAGTGGGCATGAGCAGTTCTTC. Translation gives CASSPTSGSGHEQFF.

At least ten counts were recorded for this clone. The chain links TRBV19 to TRBJ2-1; D unclear. Germline CDR1 reads LNHDA; CDR2 reads SQIVND (reference sequence). V was cut by 3 bases and J by 9 bases, with 9 bases left in between. The CDR3 spans 12 residues. The CDR3 region is CASSMVVTEQFF. CDR3 coding DNA: TGTGCCAGTAGTATGGTCGTGACTGAGCAGTTCTTC. The full variable domain, with the rest looked up from reference TRBV19 and TRBJ2-1, is DGGITQSPKYLFRKEGQNVTLSCEQNLNHDAMYWYRQDPGQGLRLIYYSQIVNDFQKGDIAEGYSVSREKKESFPLTVTSAQKNPTAFYLCASSMVVTEQFFGPGTRLTVL.

The rearrangement joins TRBV30 to TRBJ2-1, with 10 bases identical to TRBD2. The J segment lost 6 bases and the V segment lost 2 bases, leaving 13 bases of the junction unmatched. This CDR3 is 17 amino acids long. From germline, CDR1 is GTSNPN and CDR2 SVGIG (reference sequence). The CDR3 loop reads CAWSLRPGLARFNEQFF. DNA for the CDR3: TGTGCCTGGAGTTTAAGGCCGGGACTAGCGCGTTTCAATGAGCAGTTCTTC.

This sequence joins TRBV5-4 and TRBJ2-1; a possible D gene is TRBD2 (5 bases). The CDR3 extends over 12 amino acids. The ends were cut back, 6 bases at V and 4 bases at J, with 8 bases in the middle. Germline assignment: CDR1 SGHNT and CDR2 YYREEE (reference sequence). CDR3 loop: CASTTSYNEQFF. CDR3 DNA sequence: TGTGCCAGCACTACTAGTTACAATGAGCAGTTCTTC.

This rearrangement joins TRBV19 to TRBJ2-1, with 8 nucleotides matching TRBD2. The germline V gene has CDR1 LNHDA and CDR2 SQIVND (reference sequence). The CDR3 sequence is 13 residues long. V shed 9 bases and J 9 bases; nucleotides not matched to a gene: 10. In DNA, the CDR3 is TGTGCCAGCAGCGGGAGTTCCGCAGGTGAGCAGTTCTTC. Amino acid sequence: CASSGSSAGEQFF.

This clone was picked up a small number of times. Other DNA sequences in this specimen translate into the identical CDR3. J is TRBJ2-7 and V is TRBV6-1, with TRBD2 matching 9 bases. Per the germline V gene, CDR1 is MNHNS and CDR2 is SASEGT. Unmatched junction bases numbered 2, after V lost 2 bases and J lost 0 bases. The CDR3 contains 15 residues. The CDR3 nucleotides read TGTGCCAGCAGTGAACTAGCGGGACCCTCCTACGAGCAGTACTTC. This gives the protein CASSELAGPSYEQYF.

The chain carries TRBV7-3 and TRBJ1-1; D is possibly TRBD1 (5 bases). From germline, CDR1 is SGHTA and CDR2 FQGTGA. V lost 0 bases to trimming and J lost 5 bases, with 10 bases between them. CDR3 length: 14 residues. CDR3 amino acids: CASSLTGVRTEAFF. CDR3 bases: TGTGCCAGCAGCTTAACAGGGGTGAGGACTGAAGCTTTCTTT.

V and J are TRBV18 and TRBJ2-7; no firm D call. The length of the CDR3 is 16 residues. V was cut by 8 bases and J by 3 bases, with 23 bases left in between. Germline V gene lookup returns CDR1 KGHSH and CDR2 LQKENI. Here the CDR3 DNA reads TGTGCCAGCACCCAAACAACGGGCCTTCCACACTACGAGCAGTACTTC. Translated, it gives CASTQTTGLPHYEQYF.

The chain couples TRBV18 to TRBJ2-1; 9 nucleotides line up with TRBD2. Germline V gene data show CDR1 as KGHSH and CDR2 as LQKENI. The junction had 2 bases not matched to a gene; V was cut back by 3 bases and J by 5 bases. This CDR3 region has 14 residues. In DNA, the CDR3 is TGTGCCAGCTCACCGACTAGCGGTGACAATGAGCAGTTCTTC. Its protein is CASSPTSGDNEQFF.

The chain carries TRBV15 and TRBJ2-1; TRBD2 agrees at 16 bases. CDR1 is LNHNV and CDR2 is YYDKDF in the germline V gene (reference sequence). CDR3 length: 19 amino acids. V dropped 5 bases and J dropped 0; count of bases not matched to a gene: 7. CDR3 DNA sequence: TGTGCCACCAGCTCTCCCGGGACTAGCGGGAGGGACTCCTACAATGAGCAGTTCTTC. Amino acid sequence: CATSSPGTSGRDSYNEQFF.

This clone was found once. The V call is TRBV7-9, the J call TRBJ1-2, with TRBD1 matching 7 bases. This CDR3 has 15 residues. The trim removed 1 base at V and 0 bases at J, leaving 2 bases unmatched. Germline CDR1 is SEHNR and CDR2 is FQNEAQ (reference sequence). The CDR3 DNA follows: TGTGCCAGCAGCTTAGGGACAGGATCTAACTATGGCTACACCTTC. As protein: CASSLGTGSNYGYTF.

This chain links TRBV7-9 with TRBJ2-1; 8 bases are shared with TRBD2. The CDR3 sequence is 14 residues long. The trim removed 7 bases at V and 4 bases at J, leaving 6 bases unmatched. Per the germline V gene, CDR1 is SEHNR and CDR2 is FQNEAQ (reference sequence). CDR3 protein: CASTQLAAYNEQFF. The CDR3 coding sequence is TGTGCCAGCACCCAACTAGCGGCTTACAATGAGCAGTTCTTC.

The V and J genes are TRBV28 and TRBJ2-6, with TRBD1 as a possible D gene (6 bases). The V gene lost 6 bases and the J gene lost 4 bases, with 16 bases spanning the gap. CDR3 length: 16 residues. In germline, CDR1 is MDHEN, CDR2 SYDVKM. Written as DNA, the CDR3 is TGTGCCAGCAGAGACCTACAGGGTTCCGGGGCCAACGTCCTGACTTTC. Its protein is CASRDLQGSGANVLTF.

The chain has TRBV28 and TRBJ1-4; possibly TRBD1 for D (6 bases). Germline-derived CDR1 and CDR2 are MDHEN and SYDVKM. This CDR3 is 17 amino acids long. The V end lost 8 bases, the J end lost 7 bases, and 26 bases lay between the germline ends. CDR3 sequence (DNA): TGTGCCAGCCGCTCCTTTTATATCGGGGGCGCCGGTGAAAAACTGTTTTTT. Translated, it gives CASRSFYIGGAGEKLFF.

This clone came up once. The chain has TRBV6-5 and TRBJ1-1, with 9 bases lining up with TRBD1. V shed 6 bases, J shed 5 bases, and the junction held 7 bases outside the gene matches. CDR1 is MNHEY, CDR2 SVGAGI, per germline. There are 14 residues in the CDR3. The CDR3 sequence: CASRGTGPGTEAFF. The CDR3 DNA reads as TGTGCCAGCAGGGGGACAGGGCCCGGGACTGAAGCTTTCTTT.

This chain links TRBV5-8 with TRBJ2-5, with TRBD2 as a possible D gene (6 bases). TRBJ2-7 explains the end of the DNA better; the J call may be wrong. The germline V gene has CDR1 SGHTS and CDR2 YDEGEE. The CDR3 has 13 amino acids. This CDR3 reads CASSLRGSYEQYF. The CDR3 DNA reads TGTGCCAGCAGCTTGCGGGGGTCCTACGAGCAGTACTTC.

The chain has TRBV7-9 and TRBJ2-1; TRBD1 is a possible D gene (6 bases). Germline CDR1 reads SEHNR; CDR2 reads FQNEAQ (reference sequence). The V gene lost 4 bases and the J gene lost 2 bases, with 9 bases spanning the gap. The CDR3 is 14 residues long. CDR3 amino acids: CASSSTGPYNEQFF. For the CDR3, the DNA is TGTGCCAGCAGCTCTACAGGGCCCTACAATGAGCAGTTCTTC.

This chain joins TRBV14 and TRBJ2-1; 9 bases are a match to TRBD1. Germline CDR1 is SGHDN and CDR2 is FVKESK. The CDR3 has 18 amino acids. The trim removed 0 bases at V and 3 bases at J, leaving 9 bases unmatched. The CDR3 reads CASSQEYGTGQFYNEQFF. CDR3 coding DNA: TGTGCCAGCAGCCAAGAGTACGGGACAGGGCAGTTCTACAATGAGCAGTTCTTC.

The genes are TRBV11-2 and TRBJ2-3; 9 bases map to TRBD1. Trimming cost V 11 bases and J 3 bases; bases outside gene matches: 9. The CDR3 has 14 residues. CDR1 and CDR2 from the germline V gene are SGHAT and FQNNGV. The CDR3 here is CAAAPGQGTDTQYF. In nucleotides, the CDR3 is TGTGCCGCAGCGCCGGGACAGGGAACAGATACGCAGTATTTT.

V usage is TRBV6-1 and J usage is TRBJ2-3; D is perhaps TRBD1 or TRBD2 (5 bases each). Deletions cut 4 bases from V and 4 bases from J, with 21 bases between. The germline V gene has CDR1 MNHNS and CDR2 SASEGT. This CDR3 has 17 amino acids. The CDR3: CASSVPPGRGAPDTQYF. CDR3 in DNA: TGTGCCAGCAGTGTGCCTCCAGGAAGGGGAGCGCCAGATACGCAGTATTTT.

The chain recombines TRBV7-9 with TRBJ1-1, with 7 bases aligning to TRBD1. V shed 4 bases and J 5 bases; nucleotides not matched to a gene: 10. Germline V lookup: CDR1 SEHNR, CDR2 FQNEAQ (reference sequence). The CDR3 extends over 15 amino acids. DNA for the CDR3: TGTGCCAGCAGCTCTGACAGGGTAAGAGGGACTGAAGCTTTCTTT. Its protein is CASSSDRVRGTEAFF.

This clone was counted between two and nine times. The sample contains more than one DNA sequence encoding this CDR3. The chain carries TRBV6-4 and TRBJ2-6; D call uncertain. CDR3 length: 15 amino acids. The germline V gene encodes CDR1 MRHNA and CDR2 SNTAGT. Between the trimmed V and J ends, which lost 0 bases and 0 bases, there was a span of 3 bases. The CDR3: CASSDSSSGANVLTF. The CDR3 DNA follows: TGTGCCAGCAGTGACTCTAGCTCTGGGGCCAACGTCCTGACTTTC.

This clone was picked up a small number of times. The chain combines TRBV21-1 with TRBJ2-1; TRBD2 is the table's D call and was not checked against the DNA. TRBV21-1 is marked as a pseudogene. CDR3 length: 16 residues. CDR3: CASSKGELAAYNEQFF. In DNA form, the CDR3 reads TGTGCCAGCAGCAAAGGCGAACTAGCGGCCTACAATGAGCAGTTCTTC.

Concerning this clone: The same CDR3 arises from other DNA sequences in this sample as well. The V call is TRBV4-3, the J call TRBJ2-2, with D perhaps matching TRBD2 (6 bases). V lost 2 bases, J lost 2 bases, and 18 bases lay in between. The CDR3 consists of 18 residues. CDR1 LGHNA and CDR2 YSLEER come from the germline V gene. In DNA, the CDR3 is TGCGCCAGCAGCCAATTGACCACCGGGACTCATAACACCGGGGAGCTGTTTTTT. It translates to CASSQLTTGTHNTGELFF.

The gene calls are TRBV5-1 and TRBJ2-2; D perhaps matches TRBD2 (5 bases). V lost 0 bases and J lost 6, with 6 bases in between. This CDR3 has 13 residues. CDR1 is SGHRS and CDR2 is YFSETQ in the germline V gene. In DNA form, the CDR3 reads TGCGCCAGCAGCTTGGGACTACCCGGGGAGCTGTTTTTT. It encodes CASSLGLPGELFF.